This T cell receptor (beta chain) was profiled in a study of long-term antiretroviral therapy in people with HIV. About the research overall: The earliest samples predate the 2015 immediate-ART recommendation by about a decade.

V was cut by 0 bases and J by 1 base, with 3 bases left in between. The V gene's germline CDR1 is MNHEY and CDR2 SVGAGI. The CDR3 totals 13 residues. The libraries were made with immunoSEQ v3.0 at survey level. Assay used: immunoSEQ multiplex PCR; TCRdb lists only in-frame clones, some missing. The sample yields about 22,000 clones, under 90% seen once. This clone came up once. The chain is built from TRBV6-5 and TRBJ1-1; no definite D call. The source material was unsorted PBMCs, sampled 0.5 years before starting antiretroviral therapy. This TCR was recovered from a man in his forties with HIV. DNA for the CDR3: TGTGCCAGCAGTTACTCAAAGAACACTGAAGCTTTCTTT. This encodes CASSYSKNTEAFF.